The 31 T cell receptor beta chains reported below all come from one sample, sequenced in a study of blood T cell repertoires in COVID-19. Sequencing used immunoSEQ multiplex PCR; TCRdb keeps in-frame clones, though not all of them. The repertoire holds fewer than 200,000 clones, around four fifths seen once, with roughly 7.1% in the top ten. Sequenced material: peripheral blood. All receptors derive from a man aged 40-49 years who had recovered from COVID-19.

The chain has TRBV5-1 and TRBJ2-5; D might be TRBD2 (6 bases). Trimming removed 0 bases from V and 5 bases from J, with 11 bases in between. The CDR3 covers 14 residues. Germline V gene sequence: CDR1 SGHRS, CDR2 YFSETQ. CDR3 sequence reads: CASSLVPGSETQYF. The CDR3 nucleotides read TGCGCCAGCAGCTTGGTCCCCGGGAGTGAGACCCAGTACTTC.

This clone appeared a single time. This chain connects TRBV3-1 (or the pseudogene TRBV3-2) to TRBJ2-7; a possible D gene is TRBD1 (5 bases). Trimming left V 6 bases short and J 0 bases short, with 15 bases between. Germline loops: CDR1 LGHDT, CDR2 YNNKEL (reference sequence). This CDR3 spans 15 amino acids. The CDR3, as DNA: TGTGCCAGCAGTCACAGGAGACTTAGCTCCTACGAGCAGTACTTC. Translating it yields CASSHRRLSSYEQYF.

A note on this clone: This CDR3 is also generated by other DNA sequences in the sample. This chain connects TRBV18 to TRBJ1-1; no definite D call. V shed 2 bases and J shed 3 bases, with 4 bases lying between them. CDR1 and CDR2 from the germline V gene are KGHSH and LQKENI. CDR3 length equals 12 residues. The CDR3 region has the DNA TGTGCCAGCTCACCAGGAGACACTGAAGCTTTCTTT. This translates into CASSPGDTEAFF.

This chain joins TRBV7-2 and TRBJ2-3, with TRBD2 as a possible D gene (5 bases). Trimming stripped 0 bases from V and 10 bases from J, with 17 bases between. Germline lookup yields CDR1 SGHTA and CDR2 FQGNSA. There are 15 residues in the CDR3. CDR3 bases: TGTGCCAGCAGCTTAGCTGGGCTAGCTGGCGCGCCGCAGTATTTT. This encodes CASSLAGLAGAPQYF.

This clone appeared a single time. The chain uses TRBV5-6 and TRBJ2-3; TRBD2 might be the D (6 bases). The length of the CDR3 is 16 residues. Per the germline V gene, CDR1 is SGHDT and CDR2 is YYEEEE. Trimming left V 2 bases short and J 3 bases short, with 16 bases between. CDR3 region: CASSFRGGSRTDTQYF. The DNA of the CDR3 is TGTGCCAGCAGCTTTCGTGGGGGGAGTAGAACAGATACGCAGTATTTT.

The J gene is TRBJ2-7, the V gene TRBV28; 8 bases align to TRBD2. After removal of 5 bases from V and 0 bases from J, the junction contained 6 bases not matched to a gene. Germline assignment: CDR1 MDHEN and CDR2 SYDVKM. The CDR3 is made up of 15 amino acids. The CDR3, as DNA: TGTGCCAGCAGTCGCGGGAGGACCCTCTCCTACGAGCAGTACTTC. Residues: CASSRGRTLSYEQYF.

This chain connects TRBV2 to TRBJ2-5; maybe TRBD1 (5 bases). Trimming shortened V by 0 bases and J by 2 bases, and 10 bases separated the two germline ends. The length of the CDR3 is 15 residues. CDR1 is SNHLY, CDR2 FYNNEI, per germline. CDR3 in DNA: TGTGCCAGCAGTGAAGCCAAACAGGTTCAAGAGACCCAGTACTTC. This codes for CASSEAKQVQETQYF.

The chain couples TRBV5-1 to TRBJ2-7; unclear D gene. Trimming removed 4 bases from V and 4 bases from J, with 15 bases in between. Germline CDR1 SGHRS, CDR2 YFSETQ. The CDR3 has 14 amino acids. The DNA for the CDR3 is TGCGCCAGCAGCCTCTCCTATGGTGATTACGAGCAGTACTTC. Translating it yields CASSLSYGDYEQYF.

Here the CDR3 DNA reads TGTGCCAGCAGCCCTATACAGGGTAGCACAGATACGCAGTATTTT. Amino acids: CASSPIQGSTDTQYF. The gene calls are TRBV7-9 and TRBJ2-3; the D gene is possibly TRBD1 (6 bases). The CDR3 totals 15 residues. The V end lost 5 bases, the J end lost 0 bases, and 12 bases lay between the germline ends. Looked up from germline, CDR1 is SEHNR and CDR2 is FQNEAQ (reference sequence).

The rearrangement joins TRBV4-2 to TRBJ2-1, with 10 bases identical to TRBD2. Germline-derived CDR1 and CDR2 are LGHNA and YNFKEQ. The J segment lost 10 bases and the V segment lost 0 bases, leaving 12 bases of the junction unmatched. The CDR3 has 17 residues. The CDR3 reads CASSQEVRTSGPREQFF. The CDR3 nucleotides read TGTGCCAGCAGCCAAGAAGTAAGGACTAGCGGACCTCGGGAGCAGTTCTTC.

The chain has TRBV2 and TRBJ2-2; tentative D call: TRBD1 (5 bases). The V end lost 2 bases, the J end lost 4 bases, and 11 bases lay between the germline ends. CDR3 length: 15 amino acids. Germline V CDR1 and CDR2: SNHLY, FYNNEI. The DNA of the CDR3 is TGTGCCAGCAGTGAAAGCTCTACAGGCACCGGGGAGCTGTTTTTT. It codes for CASSESSTGTGELFF.

V usage is TRBV3-1 (or the pseudogene TRBV3-2) and J usage is TRBJ2-3, with D perhaps TRBD2 (6 bases). Germline lookup yields CDR1 LGHDT and CDR2 YNNKEL (reference sequence). Trimming took 0 bases from V and 2 from J, leaving 9 bases between them. This CDR3 comprises 15 residues. The CDR3 loop is CASSQEVADTDTQYF. The DNA of the CDR3 is TGTGCCAGCAGCCAAGAAGTAGCGGACACAGATACGCAGTATTTT.

The genes are TRBV20-1 and TRBJ2-1; TRBD1 might be the D (5 bases). Trimming stripped 3 bases from V and 4 bases from J, with 13 bases between. Germline assignment: CDR1 DFQATT and CDR2 SNEGSKA (reference sequence). This CDR3 has 14 amino acids. CDR3 amino acids: CSASGTGSYNEQFF. CDR3 nucleotide sequence: TGCAGTGCTAGTGGTACAGGTTCGTACAATGAGCAGTTCTTC.

This rearrangement joins TRBV24-1 to TRBJ1-5; tentatively, D is TRBD1 (6 bases). The CDR3 extends over 16 amino acids. Germline V gives CDR1 KGHDR, CDR2 SFDVKD. Deletions cut 7 bases from V and 0 bases from J, with 15 bases between. CDR3 in DNA: TGTGCCACCAGCCCAATGACAGGTGATAGCAATCAGCCCCAGCATTTT. This codes for CATSPMTGDSNQPQHF.

This chain connects TRBV7-2 to TRBJ1-4, with unresolved D. V lost 8 bases to trimming and J lost 5 bases, with 12 bases between them. Germline lookup yields CDR1 SGHTA and CDR2 FQGNSA. The CDR3 spans 13 residues. CDR3 sequence reads: CASAPEVNEKLFF. Written as DNA, the CDR3 is TGTGCCAGCGCCCCCGAGGTGAATGAAAAACTGTTTTTT.

The chain joins TRBV5-1 to TRBJ2-3, with D tentatively TRBD2 (6 bases). Germline V CDR1 and CDR2: SGHRS, YFSETQ. This CDR3 has 14 amino acids. Trimming removed 4 bases from V and 2 bases from J, with 11 bases in between. The CDR3 loop is CASSRGGITDTQYF. The CDR3 bases are TGCGCCAGCAGCCGAGGAGGGATCACAGATACGCAGTATTTT.

The chain links TRBV18 to TRBJ1-6, with D hard to call. The CDR3 loop spans 16 amino acids. Germline V gives CDR1 KGHSH, CDR2 LQKENI. The germline V and J ends were trimmed by 2 bases and 3 bases, with 11 bases remaining between them. CDR3 residues: CASSPARSRYNSPLHF. In DNA form, the CDR3 reads TGTGCCAGCTCACCAGCGAGGTCTCGCTATAATTCACCCCTCCACTTT.

The chain carries TRBV29-1 and TRBJ2-3; TRBD1 is a possible D gene (5 bases). Germline loops: CDR1 SQVTM, CDR2 ANQGSEA. V lost 0 bases, J lost 1 base, and 5 bases lay in between. CDR3 length equals 13 residues. The CDR3 DNA reads as TGCAGCGTTGAAGAGGGGCGCACAGATACGCAGTATTTT. It is translated as CSVEEGRTDTQYF.

The chain recombines TRBV5-8 with TRBJ2-1; D gene ambiguous. This CDR3 comprises 13 residues. Germline CDR1 SGHTS, CDR2 YDEGEE. Trimming left V 1 base short and J 6 bases short, with 8 bases between. CDR3: CASSLPVLNEQFF. DNA of the CDR3: TGTGCCAGCAGCTTGCCTGTCCTCAATGAGCAGTTCTTC.

The chain employs TRBV10-3 and TRBJ1-1, with D perhaps TRBD1 (5 bases). The CDR3 has 12 amino acids. CDR1 is ENHRY and CDR2 is SYGVKD in the germline V gene. V gave up 3 bases and J gave up 4 bases, with 6 bases separating them. CDR3 protein: CAISEDSTEAFF. The DNA for the CDR3 is TGTGCCATCAGTGAAGACAGCACTGAAGCTTTCTTT.

V and J are TRBV10-3 and TRBJ1-2; D not resolved. The CDR3 has 12 residues. The V end was cut by 8 bases, the J end by 6 bases, with 13 bases between. From germline, CDR1 is ENHRY and CDR2 SYGVKD. The CDR3 loop is CAILGESHGYTF. CDR3 DNA sequence: TGTGCCATCCTGGGAGAGTCTCATGGCTACACCTTC.

This clone was observed a few times. CDR3 in DNA: TGTGCTAGTGGGGGGACAGTTTCCTACGAGCAGTACTTC. Translation gives CASGGTVSYEQYF. The chain has TRBV12-5 and TRBJ2-7, with TRBD1 identical over 7 bases. Germline trimming cut 6 bases from V and 1 base from J; bases unmatched to any gene: 3. CDR3 length equals 13 residues. Germline V lookup: CDR1 LGHNT, CDR2 FRNRAP.

This clone showed up just a few times. The genes are TRBV5-5 and TRBJ2-2; 11 bases are a match to TRBD2. In germline, CDR1 is SGHKS, CDR2 YYEKEE (reference sequence). The CDR3 is 16 amino acids. V was pared by 0 bases and J by 7 bases, with 5 bases of the junction left unmatched. CDR3 bases: TGTGCCAGCAGCTTGGTACTAGCGGGAGTTGGCGGGGAGCTGTTTTTT. It codes for CASSLVLAGVGGELFF.

The V and J genes are TRBV7-8 and TRBJ2-1, with a possible D match to TRBD1 (7 bases). Germline lookup yields CDR1 SGHVS and CDR2 FQNEAQ. CDR3 size: 14 residues. Trimming removed 5 bases at V and 5 bases at J, with 13 bases between. As DNA, the CDR3 is TGTGCCAGCAGCAGGCGGGACAGAAACAATGAGCAGTTCTTC. It specifies CASSRRDRNNEQFF.

The chain is built from TRBV4-2 and TRBJ2-7, with 8 bases fitting TRBD1. Germline V gives CDR1 LGHNA, CDR2 YNFKEQ. The CDR3 length is 15 residues. Trimming at V came to 2 bases and at J to 3 bases, leaving 6 bases not matched to a gene. CDR3 loop: CASSQLTGALYEQYF. In DNA, the CDR3 is TGTGCCAGCAGCCAACTGACAGGGGCCCTCTACGAGCAGTACTTC.

This sequence joins TRBV27 and TRBJ2-7, with 7 positions matching TRBD1. Germline trimming cut 3 bases from V and 2 bases from J; bases unmatched to any gene: 1. The CDR3 has 13 residues. The germline V gene encodes CDR1 MNHEY and CDR2 SMNVEV (reference sequence). CDR3 protein: CASSFQGAYEQYF. DNA of the CDR3: TGTGCCAGCAGTTTTCAGGGGGCCTACGAGCAGTACTTC.

This chain connects TRBV2 to TRBJ1-2, with a possible D match to TRBD1 (5 bases). V was trimmed by 2 bases and J by 7 bases, leaving 20 bases between them. The germline V gene encodes CDR1 SNHLY and CDR2 FYNNEI. The CDR3 spans 16 residues. CDR3 coding DNA: TGTGCCAGCAGTGAATATGTCGACAGCCCGATCGGTGGCTACACCTTC. Residues: CASSEYVDSPIGGYTF.

V and J are TRBV23-1 and TRBJ1-1, with 7 bases lining up with TRBD1. TRBV23-1 is assigned to the ORF class and has an uncertain function. Unmatched junction bases numbered 14, after V lost 2 bases and J lost 2 bases. CDR3 length: 18 amino acids. The CDR3 sequence is CASSQPGQVVATNTEAFF. In DNA, the CDR3 is TGCGCCAGCAGTCAACCAGGACAGGTCGTCGCGACCAACACTGAAGCTTTCTTT.

This chain connects TRBV28 to TRBJ2-1, with no clear D. This CDR3 contains 12 residues. With 3 bases removed from V and 10 bases from J, the gap between germline ends came to 10 bases. Germline CDR1 reads MDHEN; CDR2 reads SYDVKM. This CDR3 reads CASSFTEMEQFF. CDR3 in DNA: TGTGCCAGCAGTTTTACGGAGATGGAGCAGTTCTTC. Full variable domain (rest looked up from reference TRBV28 and TRBJ2-1): DVKVTQSSRYLVKRTGEKVFLECVQDMDHENMFWYRQDPGLGLRLIYFSYDVKMKEKGDIPEGYSVSREKKERFSLILESASTNQTSMYLCASSFTEMEQFFGPGTRLTVL.

This clone was observed a few times. The rearrangement uses TRBV18 and TRBJ2-2; 10 bases match TRBD2. Trimming cost V 3 bases and J 2 bases; bases outside gene matches: 6. Germline V gene lookup returns CDR1 KGHSH and CDR2 LQKENI. This CDR3 is built from 17 residues. The CDR3 is CASSPSGTSVNTGELFF. The CDR3 DNA is TGTGCCAGCTCACCTTCCGGGACTAGCGTAAACACCGGGGAGCTGTTTTTT.

The chain couples TRBV5-6 to TRBJ2-3, with TRBD1 matching over 10 bases. After removal of 5 bases from V and 1 base from J, the junction contained 13 bases not matched to a gene. Germline loops: CDR1 SGHDT, CDR2 YYEEEE. The CDR3 totals 18 residues. The CDR3 nucleotides read TGTGCCAGCAGTCCGGACGGAGGGACAGGGGTCCGCACAGATACGCAGTATTTT. Amino acids: CASSPDGGTGVRTDTQYF.